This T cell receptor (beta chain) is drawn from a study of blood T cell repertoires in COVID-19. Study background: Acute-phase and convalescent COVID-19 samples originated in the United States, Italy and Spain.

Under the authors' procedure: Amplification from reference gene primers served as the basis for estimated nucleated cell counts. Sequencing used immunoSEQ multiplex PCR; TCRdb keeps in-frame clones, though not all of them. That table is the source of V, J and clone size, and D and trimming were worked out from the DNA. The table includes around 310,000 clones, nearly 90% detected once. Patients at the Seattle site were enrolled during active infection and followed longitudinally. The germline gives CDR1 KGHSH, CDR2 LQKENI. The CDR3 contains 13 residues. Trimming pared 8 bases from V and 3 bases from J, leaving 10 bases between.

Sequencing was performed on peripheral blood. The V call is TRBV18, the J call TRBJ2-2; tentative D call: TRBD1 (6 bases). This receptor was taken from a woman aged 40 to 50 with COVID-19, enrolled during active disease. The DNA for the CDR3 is TGTGCCAGCGACCAGGGGTACACCGGGGAGCTGTTTTTT. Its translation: CASDQGYTGELFF.